This T cell receptor (beta chain) was identified in a study of cytomegalovirus exposure and HLA in healthy donors. The data were produced by immunoSEQ multiplex PCR, yet TCRdb's version contains in-frame clones alone and is incomplete. The sample consists of about 130,000 clones, less than 95% of them appearing once. The CDR3 extends over 17 amino acids. The V end was cut by 4 bases, the J end by 0 bases, with 15 bases between. The V gene's germline CDR1 is SGHAT and CDR2 FQNNGV. The gene calls are TRBV11-2 and TRBJ1-4; D ambiguous. This clonotype was obtained from a man aged 18 to 30 in good health and CMV-seropositive. The specimen was PBMCs. CDR3 coding DNA: TGTGCCAGCAGCTCCTATGCGACTGCGGCAACTAATGAAAAACTGTTTTTT. Translation gives CASSSYATAATNEKLFF.